This is a list of T cell receptor beta chains from one sample in a study of cytomegalovirus exposure and HLA in healthy donors. The table came from immunoSEQ multiplex PCR; TCRdb's copy has only in-frame clones and leaves some out. This sample contains 100,000 to 150,000 clones. The sample consisted of PBMCs. These TCRs come from a young man in good health and CMV-seronegative. The CDR3 runs from the conserved cysteine through the conserved F or W. Fields, in order: V gene, clone size, D gene, J gene, CDR3 DNA, CDR3 protein. D genes are given only for firm matches. Part of the rows lack a size; the others show once, few, many or a class for expanded clones.

TRBV5-1	NA	NA	TRBJ1-2	TGCGCCAGCAGATCCACCCATCCTGTGGCCTATGGCTACACCTTC	CASRSTHPVAYGYTF
TRBV19	NA	NA	TRBJ1-2	TGTGCCAGTGCCGCAGGGGCCGGGATCTATTATGGCTACACCTTC	CASAAGAGIYYGYTF
TRBV4-2	NA	TRBD1	TRBJ2-3	TGTGCCAGCAGCCAACCGGGACAGGGGGCTGCCGATACGCAGTATTTT	CASSQPGQGAADTQYF
TRBV6-5	NA	TRBD1	TRBJ1-2	TGTGCCAGCAGGGGGACAGGGCTGTTCTATGGCTACACCTTC	CASRGTGLFYGYTF
TRBV11-3	NA	NA	TRBJ2-6	TGTGCCAGCAGCTTCCCCCATCAGGGGGGGGCCAACGTCCTGACTTTC	CASSFPHQGGANVLTF
TRBV5-1	NA	NA	TRBJ2-7	TGCGCCAGCAGCTTGTCAGGGGCTAGCTCTTCAATCTACGAGCAGTACTTC	CASSLSGASSSIYEQYF
TRBV4-1	NA	TRBD2	TRBJ2-1	TGCGCCAGCAGCCTTCTTCTAGCGGGAGAATACAATGAGCAGTTCTTC	CASSLLLAGEYNEQFF
TRBV4-2	NA	TRBD2	TRBJ2-5	TGTGCCAGCAGCCAAGGGCTCAGACTAGCGGGGGGACAAGAGACCCAGTACTTC	CASSQGLRLAGGQETQYF
TRBV6-1	NA	TRBD2	TRBJ2-7	TGTGCCAGCAGTGAAGTCTTTAGCGGGACTTCCTACGAGCAGTACTTC	CASSEVFSGTSYEQYF
TRBV5-1	NA	TRBD1	TRBJ1-2	TGCGCCAGCAGCCTCAACAGGGGAATGGATGGCTACACCTTC	CASSLNRGMDGYTF
TRBV2	NA	TRBD2	TRBJ2-1	TGTGCCAGCCGGGGGGGCCTAGCGGGAATTAATGAGCAGTTCTTC	CASRGGLAGINEQFF
TRBV7-9	NA	NA	TRBJ1-5	TGTGCCAGCAGCTCCGGAGGACAGAACAATCAGCCCCAGCATTTT	CASSSGGQNNQPQHF
TRBV15	NA	NA	TRBJ1-6	TGTGCCACCAGCAGTTCTCGGGGGAATTCACCCCTCCACTTT	CATSSSRGNSPLHF
TRBV6-6	NA	NA	TRBJ2-5	TGTGCCAGCAGAAAACAGGGGACTCGGGAGACCCAGTACTTC	CASRKQGTRETQYF
TRBV16	NA	NA	TRBJ2-3	TGTGCCAGCAGCCAATTGAACCCCGGTACGCAGTATTTT	CASSQLNPGTQYF
TRBV5-1	NA	TRBD1	TRBJ2-2	TGCGCCAGCAGCTTAACCGGGACAGGGTACACCGGGGAGCTGTTTTTT	CASSLTGTGYTGELFF
TRBV19	medium-sized	NA	TRBJ2-1	TGTGCCAGTACGAGGATTAATGAGCAGTTCTTC	CASTRINEQFF
TRBV6-6	NA	NA	TRBJ2-1	TGTGCCAGCAGTTTGACCCCCCGCCGGGACAATGAGCAGTTCTTC	CASSLTPRRDNEQFF
TRBV6-1	NA	NA	TRBJ2-3	TGTGCCAGCAGTGAAGAGGCCCTAGCCGCGAGCACAGATACGCAGTATTTT	CASSEEALAASTDTQYF
TRBV6-1	NA	NA	TRBJ2-7	TGTGCCACCTCCCGGACTTATTACGAGCAGTACTTC	CATSRTYYEQYF
TRBV4-1	NA	NA	TRBJ1-6	TGCGCCAGCAGCCGAGGGCAGATTAGCTCCTATAATTCACCCCTCCACTTT	CASSRGQISSYNSPLHF
TRBV7-8	NA	NA	TRBJ1-6	TGTGCCAGCAGCTTAGAGGGGAGCGGGGTGGGTTCACCCCTCCACTTT	CASSLEGSGVGSPLHF
TRBV28	NA	TRBD1	TRBJ1-1	TGTGCCAGCAGCCGACGCGTGACAGGGGGCACTGAAGCTTTCTTT	CASSRRVTGGTEAFF
TRBV7-9	NA	NA	TRBJ2-2	TGTGCCAGCAGCTTAGTAGAGGGTTGGATCCCCGGGGAGCTGTTTTTT	CASSLVEGWIPGELFF
TRBV18	NA	NA	TRBJ2-7	TGTGCCAGCTCAACCGGGACATCAGACTCCTACGAGCAGTACTTC	CASSTGTSDSYEQYF
TRBV5-4	NA	TRBD2	TRBJ2-7	TGTGCCAGCAGTCAATACGGGACTAGCGGGATAGGCTACGAGCAGTACTTC	CASSQYGTSGIGYEQYF
TRBV7-8	NA	TRBD1	TRBJ2-5	TGTGCCAGCAGCTTCCACAGGGGGCAGGAGACCCAGTACTTC	CASSFHRGQETQYF
TRBV30	NA	NA	TRBJ1-2	TGTGCCTGGAGTAGCAAGACCAAACTTGGGGCTGGCTACACCTTC	CAWSSKTKLGAGYTF